Each of the 19 T cell receptor beta chains below was sequenced from the same sample in a study of T cell repertoires in cytomegalovirus infection. One entry per CDR3 protein results from TCRdb running MiXCR on the reads. The data contain around 710,000 distinct CDR3 sequences, about 27% of them singletons. For these receptors, no antigen is known. Sequenced here: cultured CD8+ T cells from PBMCs, sampled from culture after CMV antigen stimulation. These TCRs come from a human donor in good health (CMV status not recorded). Some clones in this sample may be carry-over from other donors' samples.

This clonotype came up many times. J is TRBJ2-1 and V is TRBV7-2, with D perhaps matching TRBD2 (5 bases). From germline, CDR1 is SGHTA and CDR2 FQGNSA. The CDR3 runs to 14 residues. Deletions cut 5 bases from V and 2 bases from J, with 10 bases between. For the CDR3, the DNA is TGTGCCAGCAGCCACGAGGGCCCCTACAATGAGCAGTTCTTC. Protein sequence: CASSHEGPYNEQFF.

The chain employs TRBV12-3 or TRBV12-4 and TRBJ2-3, with TRBD2 matching over 11 bases. Trimming at V came to 3 bases and at J to 6 bases, leaving 5 bases not matched to a gene. The CDR3 is made up of 15 amino acids. This CDR3 is CASSLVAGGLDTQYF. The CDR3 DNA reads TGTGCCAGCAGTTTGGTAGCGGGGGGGCTGGATACGCAGTATTTT.

This clonotype showed up just a few times. V gene TRBV6-1 combines with J gene TRBJ2-3, with D maybe TRBD1 (5 bases). With 8 bases removed from V and 5 bases from J, the gap between germline ends came to 14 bases. CDR3 length: 13 amino acids. Germline-derived CDR1 and CDR2 are MNHNS and SASEGT. The CDR3 reads CASRWIRGDTQYF. DNA for the CDR3: TGTGCCAGCCGATGGATAAGGGGAGATACGCAGTATTTT.

The V and J genes are TRBV29-1 and TRBJ1-2; 8 bases line up with TRBD1. Trimming cost V 6 bases and J 5 bases; bases outside gene matches: 11. Germline CDR1 SQVTM, CDR2 ANQGSEA. This CDR3 has 14 residues. The CDR3 loop reads CSVGERQGFYGYTF. DNA of the CDR3: TGCAGCGTCGGTGAGCGACAGGGGTTTTATGGCTACACCTTC.

This clonotype came up a few times. The chain joins TRBV4-1 to TRBJ1-2, with 9 bases that match TRBD1. Germline V gene lookup returns CDR1 MGHRA and CDR2 YSYEKL. The CDR3 consists of 15 residues. J was trimmed by 8 bases and V by 4 bases; bases with no gene match: 11. This CDR3 is CASSLFSGDRVGYTF. In DNA, the CDR3 is TGCGCCAGCAGCCTTTTCTCAGGGGACAGGGTGGGCTACACCTTC.

This clonotype turned up a few times. V gene TRBV7-6 combines with J gene TRBJ1-6, with a tentative D call TRBD1 (5 bases). Trimming shortened V by 5 bases and J by 6 bases, and 8 bases separated the two germline ends. Germline values: CDR1 SGHVS, CDR2 FNYEAQ. The CDR3 covers 13 residues. The CDR3 DNA sequence: TGTGCCAGCAGCCAGAGGGGTAATTCACCCCTCCACTTT. Amino acids: CASSQRGNSPLHF. Full variable domain (outside the CDR3, taken from reference TRBV7-6 and TRBJ1-6): GAGVSQSPRYKVTKRGQDVALRCDPISGHVSLYWYRQALGQGPEFLTYFNYEAQQDKSGLPNDRFSAERPEGSISTLTIQRTEQRDSAMYRCASSQRGNSPLHFGNGTRLTVT.

This clonotype occurred many times. The chain has TRBV11-1 and TRBJ2-7; 7 bases are a match to TRBD2. Germline CDR1 SGHAT, CDR2 FQDESV (reference sequence). V was pared by 5 bases and J by 2 bases, with 9 bases of the junction left unmatched. The CDR3 is made up of 15 amino acids. CDR3 residues: CASSPGTTIPYEQYV. In nucleotides, the CDR3 is TGTGCCAGCAGCCCCGGGACTACCATACCCTACGAGCAGTACGTC.

This rearrangement joins TRBV20-1 to TRBJ2-1, with D uncertain. CDR3 length equals 14 residues. Germline V gives CDR1 DFQATT, CDR2 SNEGSKA (reference sequence). The V gene lost 2 bases and the J gene lost 9 bases, with 17 bases spanning the gap. DNA for the CDR3: TGCAGTGCTAGAATGACGGAAGATGGGTTTGAGCAGTTCTTC. It codes for CSARMTEDGFEQFF.

This clonotype came up a few times. The gene calls are TRBV19 and TRBJ1-1, with D perhaps matching TRBD1 (6 bases). The length of the CDR3 is 15 residues. CDR1 is LNHDA, CDR2 SQIVND, per germline (reference sequence). With 5 bases removed from V and 10 bases from J, the gap between germline ends came to 23 bases. CDR3 region: CASSRWDTGLLGAFF. The CDR3 region has the DNA TGTGCCAGTAGTCGCTGGGACACGGGGTTGTTAGGAGCTTTCTTT. Looking up the rest from reference TRBV19 and TRBJ1-1 gives the full variable domain: DGGITQSPKYLFRKEGQNVTLSCEQNLNHDAMYWYRQDPGQGLRLIYYSQIVNDFQKGDIAEGYSVSREKKESFPLTVTSAQKNPTAFYLCASSRWDTGLLGAFFGQGTRLTVV.

This clonotype appeared many times. The chain couples TRBV12-5 to TRBJ2-1; D gene unclear. The CDR3 loop spans 11 amino acids. V gave up 5 bases and J gave up 6 bases, with 5 bases separating them. Germline assignment: CDR1 LGHNT and CDR2 FRNRAP. The CDR3 protein is CASGVVNEQFF. The CDR3 DNA reads TGTGCTAGTGGTGTAGTCAATGAGCAGTTCTTC.

This sequence joins TRBV12-3 or TRBV12-4 and TRBJ2-2, with 11 nucleotides matching TRBD2. V was clipped by 3 bases and J by 0 bases; unmatched bases: 12. The CDR3 contains 20 residues. For the CDR3, the DNA is TGTGCCAGCAGTTTCCAAATAGCGGGGGGGTTGCAAACGAACACCGGGGAGCTGTTTTTT. It specifies CASSFQIAGGLQTNTGELFF.

This chain joins TRBV7-3 and TRBJ2-3; 10 bases line up with TRBD1. Germline V lookup: CDR1 SGHTA, CDR2 FQGTGA. The CDR3 totals 15 residues. V dropped 5 bases and J dropped 4; count of bases not matched to a gene: 6. The CDR3 protein is CASSQTGGVADTQYF. CDR3 DNA sequence: TGTGCCAGCAGCCAGACAGGGGGCGTCGCAGATACGCAGTATTTT.

This clonotype was counted a few times. The V call is TRBV6-5, the J call TRBJ2-1; 11 positions match TRBD2. In germline, CDR1 is MNHEY, CDR2 SVGAGI. The length of the CDR3 is 14 residues. With V trimmed by 4 bases and J by 7 bases, 3 bases remained unmatched. The chain's CDR3 is CASSFTSGGNEQFF. The CDR3 DNA follows: TGTGCCAGCAGTTTTACTAGCGGGGGTAATGAGCAGTTCTTC.

This clonotype appeared a few times. The CDR3 loop reads CAKGLADTDTQYF. Here the CDR3 DNA reads TGTGCCAAGGGACTAGCGGACACAGATACGCAGTATTTT. The chain carries TRBV2 and TRBJ2-3, with TRBD2 identical over 11 bases. There are 13 residues in the CDR3. Germline lookup yields CDR1 SNHLY and CDR2 FYNNEI. J was trimmed by 2 bases and V by 10 bases; bases with no gene match: 2.

The J gene is TRBJ2-2, the V gene TRBV6-5, with D uncertain. Trimming removed 8 bases at V and 1 base at J, with 14 bases between. The CDR3 has 15 residues. Germline V CDR1 and CDR2: MNHEY, SVGAGI. CDR3 sequence (DNA): TGTGCCAGCGCGTTCCTCTCGGAGAACACCGGGGAGCTGTTTTTT. Translating it yields CASAFLSENTGELFF.

The chain joins TRBV10-3 to TRBJ1-2; possibly TRBD1 for D (6 bases). Trimming stripped 9 bases from V and 3 bases from J, with 20 bases between. The CDR3 length is 15 residues. CDR1 ENHRY and CDR2 SYGVKD come from the germline V gene. For the CDR3, the DNA is TGTGCCATACCGACAGGACCCGCGGGGGACTATGGCTACACCTTC. Translated, it gives CAIPTGPAGDYGYTF.

J is TRBJ1-2 and V is TRBV7-6; D remains unclear. Trimming took off 6 bases at V and 7 bases at J, with 12 bases between the two ends. CDR3 length equals 12 residues. Germline CDR1 and CDR2: SGHVS and FNYEAQ. The CDR3 reads CASRQQWAGYTF. CDR3 DNA sequence: TGTGCCAGCAGACAGCAGTGGGCTGGCTACACCTTC.

Only a few counts were recorded for this clonotype. The chain joins TRBV20-1 to TRBJ2-5; D uncertain. V lost 1 base to trimming and J lost 1 base, with 10 bases between them. Germline values: CDR1 DFQATT, CDR2 SNEGSKA (reference sequence). The CDR3 runs 14 residues. The CDR3 protein is CSARVFGSQETQYF. CDR3 nucleotides: TGCAGTGCTAGAGTGTTTGGCAGCCAAGAGACCCAGTACTTC.

Worth noting for this clonotype: Relative to the germline gene, one junction end is altered; a read error may explain this. The gene calls are TRBV4-1 and TRBJ2-1; 9 nucleotides line up with TRBD2. Looked up from germline, CDR1 is MGHRA and CDR2 is YSYEKL. This CDR3 contains 15 residues. The CDR3 DNA reads TGTGCCAGCAGCCAAGTGGCTAGCGGGGCCAATGAGCAGTTCTTC. It codes for CASSQVASGANEQFF.